A selection of T cell receptor beta chains follows, all from one sample in a study of blood T cell repertoires in COVID-19. Here immunoSEQ multiplex PCR was the method, and the copy in TCRdb shows in-frame clones only, minus some. This sample has around 300,000 clones, with around 88% found just once. Sequenced sample: PBMCs or T cells enriched from blood (not recorded which). These receptors came from a woman aged 40 to 55 who had recovered from COVID-19. CDR3s include the opening cysteine and the closing phenylalanine or tryptophan. D genes are given only for firm matches. Some rows have no size entry. The others give once, few or many, or a class for an expanded clone.

d_gene,j_gene,abundance,v_gene,CDR3aa,CDR3nt
TRBD2,TRBJ2-7,NA,TRBV11-2,CASRKGTSGRIPEQYF,TGTGCCAGCAGAAAGGGGACTAGCGGGAGAATACCGGAGCAGTACTTC
TRBD2,TRBJ2-1,NA,TRBV18,CASSPVGLADNEQFF,TGTGCCAGCTCCCCAGTGGGTCTAGCGGACAATGAGCAGTTCTTC
TRBD1,TRBJ1-4,few,TRBV2,CASSLGQSNEKLFF,TGTGCCAGCAGTTTGGGACAGTCTAATGAAAAACTGTTTTTT
NA,TRBJ1-4,NA,TRBV19,CASNGAANEKLFF,TGTGCCAGTAATGGGGCCGCGAATGAAAAACTGTTTTTT
TRBD2,TRBJ2-5,NA,TRBV28,CASKSRLAGRQETQYF,TGTGCCAGCAAATCCCGGCTAGCGGGTAGGCAAGAGACCCAGTACTTC
NA,TRBJ2-6,NA,TRBV7-2,CASSMDRLISGANVLTF,TGTGCCAGCAGCATGGACAGACTAATCTCTGGGGCCAACGTCCTGACTTTC
TRBD2,TRBJ2-3,once,TRBV6-2/TRBV6-3,CASSLHGVPSGRPPTDTQYF,TGTGCCAGCAGCCTCCATGGGGTTCCTAGCGGGAGGCCTCCCACAGATACGCAGTATTTT
TRBD1,TRBJ1-1,once,TRBV28,CASSLGQLKNTEAFF,TGTGCCAGCAGTCTGGGACAGCTTAAGAACACTGAAGCTTTCTTT
NA,TRBJ1-6,once,TRBV28,CASSLGPPGSNSPLHF,TGTGCCAGCAGTTTAGGACCCCCAGGGTCCAATTCACCCCTCCACTTT
NA,TRBJ2-3,NA,TRBV19,CASTGGRRVDTQYF,TGTGCCAGTACGGGGGGCAGAAGAGTAGATACGCAGTATTTT
NA,TRBJ1-1,NA,TRBV19,CASTQVMNTEAFF,TGTGCCAGTACCCAGGTAATGAACACTGAAGCTTTCTTT
NA,TRBJ1-2,NA,TRBV27,CASTATREGGYTF,TGTGCCAGCACCGCGACCAGGGAGGGCGGCTACACCTTC
NA,TRBJ2-3,NA,TRBV7-9,CASTGGDTQYF,TGTGCCAGCACCGGAGGTGATACGCAGTATTTT
TRBD1,TRBJ2-3,NA,TRBV5-1,CASSFGGQGATDTQYF,TGCGCCAGCAGCTTCGGGGGACAGGGGGCAACAGATACGCAGTATTTT
TRBD1,TRBJ2-7,NA,TRBV6-5,CASRKTGGGYEQYF,TGTGCCAGCAGAAAGACAGGGGGCGGCTACGAGCAGTACTTC
NA,TRBJ1-6,NA,TRBV11-3,CASSLGRTEDNSPLHF,TGTGCCAGCAGCTTAGGAAGGACGGAGGATAATTCACCCCTCCACTTT
NA,TRBJ1-2,NA,TRBV18,CASSPPIGGSDGYTF,TGTGCCAGCTCACCACCGATCGGGGGTTCCGATGGCTACACCTTC
NA,TRBJ1-1,NA,TRBV6-5,CASSYRDKVNTEAFF,TGTGCCAGCAGTTACCGGGACAAGGTGAACACTGAAGCTTTCTTT
NA,TRBJ1-5,NA,TRBV4-3,CASSQYAWGGATFNQPQHF,TGCGCCAGCAGCCAATACGCCTGGGGCGGGGCGACTTTCAATCAGCCCCAGCATTTT
NA,TRBJ2-7,NA,TRBV7-2,CASSLALTETREQYF,TGTGCCAGCAGCTTAGCTCTCACTGAAACCCGCGAGCAGTACTTC
NA,TRBJ1-6,few,TRBV14,CASSQVRASPLHF,TGTGCCAGCAGCCAAGTGAGGGCTTCACCCCTCCACTTT
TRBD1,TRBJ1-1,once,TRBV7-9,CASTRTGTNTEAFF,TGTGCCAGCACCCGGACAGGGACGAACACTGAAGCTTTCTTT
NA,TRBJ1-5,once,TRBV12-3/TRBV12-4,CASSLFENQPQHF,TGTGCCAGCAGTTTGTTCGAGAATCAGCCCCAGCATTTT
TRBD2,TRBJ2-1,NA,TRBV5-4,CASRPGTSAVQSSYNEQFF,TGTGCCAGCAGGCCCGGGACTAGCGCCGTGCAAAGCTCCTACAATGAGCAGTTCTTC
NA,TRBJ1-6,NA,TRBV28,CASSSLGVSPLHF,TGTGCCAGCAGTTCCCTCGGGGTTTCACCCCTCCACTTT
NA,TRBJ2-2,few,TRBV2,CASSRQNTGELFF,TGTGCCAGCAGTAGACAGAACACCGGGGAGCTGTTTTTT
TRBD1,TRBJ1-2,NA,TRBV19,CASSDEGQGHYGYTF,TGTGCCAGCAGCGACGAAGGACAGGGGCACTATGGCTACACCTTC
NA,TRBJ1-2,NA,TRBV9,CASSVFGGVGGYTF,TGTGCCAGCAGCGTTTTTGGCGGAGTGGGTGGCTACACCTTC
TRBD1,TRBJ1-6,NA,TRBV27,CASSPRTGGNSPLHF,TGTGCCAGCAGTCCTCGGACAGGGGGGAATTCACCCCTCCACTTT
TRBD2,TRBJ2-2,NA,TRBV27,CASSSYPSGRDTGELFF,TGTGCCAGCAGTTCATATCCTAGCGGGAGGGACACCGGGGAGCTGTTTTTT
NA,TRBJ1-1,NA,TRBV4-3,CASSQDLGAWTNTEAFF,TGCGCCAGCAGCCAAGATTTGGGGGCTTGGACGAACACTGAAGCTTTCTTT
NA,TRBJ2-1,NA,TRBV13,CASTLRTVSYNEQFF,TGTGCCAGCACCCTGCGCACGGTCTCCTACAATGAGCAGTTCTTC
NA,TRBJ2-1,NA,TRBV14,CASSPTYNEQFF,TGTGCCAGCAGCCCGACTTACAATGAGCAGTTCTTC
TRBD2,TRBJ2-7,NA,TRBV28,CASSSRVAGVGEQYF,TGTGCCAGCAGTTCCCGAGTGGCGGGAGTAGGCGAGCAGTACTTC
TRBD2,TRBJ2-7,once,TRBV28,CASSLYGTSRLQEQYF,TGTGCCAGCAGTTTATATGGGACTAGTCGCCTTCAAGAGCAGTACTTC
TRBD1,TRBJ1-6,NA,TRBV6-5,CASSPDREYSPLHF,TGTGCCAGCAGCCCGGACAGGGAATATTCACCCCTCCACTTT